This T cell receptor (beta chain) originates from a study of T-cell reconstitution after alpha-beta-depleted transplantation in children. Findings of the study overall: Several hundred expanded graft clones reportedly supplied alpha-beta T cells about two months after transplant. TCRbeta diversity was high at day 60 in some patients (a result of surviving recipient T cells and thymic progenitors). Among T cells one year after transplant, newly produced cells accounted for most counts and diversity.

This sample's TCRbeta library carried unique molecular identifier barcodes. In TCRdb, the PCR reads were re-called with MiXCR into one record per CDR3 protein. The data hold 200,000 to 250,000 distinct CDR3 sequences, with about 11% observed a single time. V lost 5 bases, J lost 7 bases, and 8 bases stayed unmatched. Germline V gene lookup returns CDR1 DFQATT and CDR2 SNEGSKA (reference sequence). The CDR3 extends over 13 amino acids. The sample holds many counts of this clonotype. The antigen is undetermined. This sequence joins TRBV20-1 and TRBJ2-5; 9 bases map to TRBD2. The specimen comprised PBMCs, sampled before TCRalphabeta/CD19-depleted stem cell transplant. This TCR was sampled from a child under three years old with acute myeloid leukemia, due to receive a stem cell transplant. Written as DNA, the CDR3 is TGCAGTGCTCGACTAGCGGACGGGGGGACCCAGTACTTC. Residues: CSARLADGGTQYF.